The 17 T cell receptor beta chains reported below all come from one sample, sequenced in a study of blood T cell repertoires in COVID-19. This table comes from immunoSEQ multiplex PCR, and its TCRdb copy is limited to in-frame clones, with some not included. The sample carries 84,000 or so clones, around 85% recorded once. Sample: peripheral blood. These TCRs come from a man aged 55 to 70 with acute or convalescent COVID-19.

This chain joins TRBV18 and TRBJ1-6, with TRBD1 matching over 7 bases. Per the germline V gene, CDR1 is KGHSH and CDR2 is LQKENI. The CDR3 extends over 15 amino acids. Trimming cost V 3 bases and J 8 bases; bases outside gene matches: 7. CDR3 DNA sequence: TGTGCCAGCTCACCCAGGGGGGAAGGGGATTCACCCCTCCACTTT. It yields the protein CASSPRGEGDSPLHF. Full variable domain (rest looked up from reference TRBV18 and TRBJ1-6): NAGVMQNPRHLVRRRGQEARLRCSPMKGHSHVYWYRQLPEEGLKFMVYLQKENIIDESGMPKERFSAEFPKEGPSILRIQQVVRGDSAAYFCASSPRGEGDSPLHFGNGTRLTVT.

The chain links TRBV6-5 to TRBJ2-7; 9 bases are shared with TRBD1. There are 15 residues in the CDR3. CDR1 and CDR2 (germline): MNHEY, SVGAGI. The V gene end was trimmed by 5 bases and the J gene end by 0 bases; junction bases not matched to a gene: 5. The CDR3 region has the DNA TGTGCCAGCAGTCGAGACAGGGGGGCCTCCTACGAGCAGTACTTC. Translation gives CASSRDRGASYEQYF.

V is TRBV19 and J is TRBJ1-5, with D maybe TRBD1 (6 bases). The CDR3 is 15 amino acids. The V and J ends lost 8 bases and 1 base respectively, with 15 bases between them. Germline V gene lookup returns CDR1 LNHDA and CDR2 SQIVND (reference sequence). CDR3 bases: TGTGCCAGTCGCCCATCGGGGGGCAGCAATCAGCCCCAGCATTTT. It codes for CASRPSGGSNQPQHF.

The gene calls are TRBV2 and TRBJ2-3; D unresolved. This CDR3 is built from 14 residues. CDR1 and CDR2 from the germline V gene are SNHLY and FYNNEI. Trimming pared 6 bases from V and 0 bases from J, leaving 10 bases between. Here the CDR3 DNA reads TGTGCCAGCAGGCTCGACAAGAGCACAGATACGCAGTATTTT. Translated: CASRLDKSTDTQYF.

This clone came up a few times. The chain combines TRBV18 with TRBJ2-3; D uncertain. V lost 3 bases and J 2 bases, leaving 3 bases between the germline ends. Germline lookup yields CDR1 KGHSH and CDR2 LQKENI. The CDR3 has 12 amino acids. The CDR3 here is CASSPHTDTQYF. In nucleotides, the CDR3 is TGTGCCAGCTCACCCCACACAGATACGCAGTATTTT.

The J gene is TRBJ1-3, the V gene TRBV30; no firm D call. Deletions cut 3 bases from V and 11 bases from J, with 17 bases between. This CDR3 contains 13 residues. The germline V gene encodes CDR1 GTSNPN and CDR2 SVGIG (reference sequence). CDR3 loop: CAWRTMDFEAIYF. The CDR3 DNA is TGTGCCTGGAGAACGATGGACTTTGAGGCCATATATTTT.

The genes are TRBV11-2 and TRBJ2-3; the match to TRBD2 covers 8 bases. The CDR3 is 15 residues long. CDR1 is SGHAT, CDR2 FQNNGV, per germline. The V gene end was trimmed by 6 bases and the J gene end by 0 bases; junction bases not matched to a gene: 5. CDR3 DNA sequence: TGTGCCAGCAGAGGCCGGGGGGGTAGCACAGATACGCAGTATTTT. Translated: CASRGRGGSTDTQYF.

V gene TRBV7-2 combines with J gene TRBJ2-5, with TRBD1 matching 7 bases. J lost 5 bases, V lost 5 bases, and 17 bases had no gene match. CDR3 length: 17 residues. Germline lookup yields CDR1 SGHTA and CDR2 FQGNSA. Here the CDR3 DNA reads TGTGCCAGCAGCCATAGTGAGACAGGGTGGTACCGGGAGACCCAGTACTTC. Amino acids: CASSHSETGWYRETQYF.

The chain joins TRBV5-4 to TRBJ2-7; TRBD1 is a possible D gene (6 bases). Germline CDR1 SGHNT, CDR2 YYREEE (reference sequence). The CDR3 covers 13 residues. Trimming pared 4 bases from V and 3 bases from J, leaving 11 bases between. The CDR3 DNA sequence: TGTGCCAGCAGCCTACAGGGAGTCTACGAGCAGTACTTC. This gives the protein CASSLQGVYEQYF.

V gene TRBV27 combines with J gene TRBJ1-2, with 9 bases identical to TRBD1. V trimming: 5 bases; J trimming: 5 bases; junction bases outside the gene matches: 6. Germline V CDR1 and CDR2: MNHEY, SMNVEV (reference sequence). This CDR3 is built from 14 residues. CDR3 DNA sequence: TGTGCCAGCAGTCGGGACAGGGAAGGATATGGCTACACCTTC. As protein: CASSRDREGYGYTF.

The chain couples TRBV28 to TRBJ1-6, with a weak D call TRBD1 (6 bases). Per the germline V gene, CDR1 is MDHEN and CDR2 is SYDVKM. V shed 3 bases and J shed 9 bases, with 12 bases lying between them. This CDR3 has 14 residues. CDR3 residues: CASSFGQGISPLHF. DNA of the CDR3: TGTGCCAGCAGTTTCGGTCAGGGGATTTCACCCCTCCACTTT.

V and J are TRBV4-1 and TRBJ2-3; 8 bases match TRBD2. The CDR3 spans 15 residues. CDR1 is MGHRA and CDR2 is YSYEKL in the germline V gene. After removal of 5 bases from V and 1 base from J, the junction contained 5 bases not matched to a gene. The CDR3 DNA reads as TGCGCCAGCAGCTCTAGCGGGTTAGGCACAGATACGCAGTATTTT. Amino acids: CASSSSGLGTDTQYF.

This rearrangement joins TRBV7-9 to TRBJ1-1; D remains unclear. The CDR3 sequence is 13 residues long. CDR1 SEHNR and CDR2 FQNEAQ come from the germline V gene (reference sequence). Trimming left V 5 bases short and J 1 base short, with 8 bases between. CDR3 sequence reads: CASSGVGNTEAFF. In DNA, the CDR3 is TGTGCCAGCAGCGGAGTGGGGAACACTGAAGCTTTCTTT.

The chain combines TRBV9 with TRBJ2-7; possibly TRBD1 for D (6 bases). Germline V gives CDR1 SGDLS, CDR2 YYNGEE. Trimming cost V 4 bases and J 0 bases, with 11 bases left between them. The CDR3 has 14 amino acids. The CDR3 nucleotides are TGTGCCAGCAGCACAGGGAGCAGCTCCTACGAGCAGTACTTC. Its protein product is CASSTGSSSYEQYF.

The chain uses TRBV20-1 and TRBJ1-2; 7 nucleotides agree with TRBD1. Germline V gives CDR1 DFQATT, CDR2 SNEGSKA (reference sequence). J lost 7 bases, V lost 4 bases, and 3 bases had no gene match. This CDR3 has 11 amino acids. CDR3 nucleotides: TGCAGTGCTACAGGGGGTGGTGGCTACACCTTC. Protein sequence: CSATGGGGYTF.

The rearrangement joins TRBV3-1 (or the pseudogene TRBV3-2) to TRBJ1-2, with D perhaps TRBD1 (5 bases). This CDR3 comprises 13 residues. Germline CDR1 reads LGHDT; CDR2 reads YNNKEL (reference sequence). The ends were cut back, 7 bases at V and 7 bases at J, with 16 bases in the middle. CDR3 sequence reads: CASTPTIQGGYTF. The CDR3 DNA sequence: TGTGCCAGCACCCCCACAATTCAGGGTGGCTACACCTTC.

The count of this clone is one. The chain links TRBV6-5 to TRBJ1-2, with 7 bases identical to TRBD1. Trimming removed 6 bases from V and 4 bases from J; junction bases left unmatched: 5. The germline CDR1 and CDR2 sequences are MNHEY and SVGAGI. The CDR3 spans 13 residues. This CDR3 is CASRGDSLYGYTF. The CDR3 coding sequence is TGTGCCAGCAGGGGGGACAGCCTCTATGGCTACACCTTC.